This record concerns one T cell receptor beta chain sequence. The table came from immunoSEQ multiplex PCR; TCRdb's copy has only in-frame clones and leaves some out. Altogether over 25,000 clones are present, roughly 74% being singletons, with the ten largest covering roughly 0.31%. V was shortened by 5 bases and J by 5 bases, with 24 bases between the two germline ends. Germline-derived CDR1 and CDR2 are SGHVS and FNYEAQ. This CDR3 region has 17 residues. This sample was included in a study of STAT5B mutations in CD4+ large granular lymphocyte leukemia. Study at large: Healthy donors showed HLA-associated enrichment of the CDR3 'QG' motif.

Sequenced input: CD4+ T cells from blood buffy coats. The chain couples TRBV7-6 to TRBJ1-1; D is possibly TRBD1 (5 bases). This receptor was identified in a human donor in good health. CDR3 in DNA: TGTGCCAGCAGCCTAGAGGGCCAAGGCCACGGGGGAACTGAAGCTTTCTTT. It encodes CASSLEGQGHGGTEAFF.